The entry below gives a single TCR beta chain sequence along with its context. TCRdb's table, derived via immunoSEQ multiplex PCR, lists solely in-frame clones and lacks some. Among approximately 340,000 clones listed, roughly 87% were seen once. The CDR3 sequence is 13 residues long. The V gene's germline CDR1 is SGHVS and CDR2 FQNEAQ. Trimming pared 10 bases from V and 5 bases from J, leaving 17 bases between. The source of the sample is a study of blood T cell repertoires in COVID-19. The sample was peripheral blood. This clonotype was sampled from a man aged 25-45 years with COVID-19, enrolled during active disease. V is TRBV7-8 and J is TRBJ1-2; maybe TRBD1 (5 bases). CDR3 nucleotides: TGTGCCATCCAAACTCAGGGCGGTTATGGCTACACCTTC. Protein sequence: CAIQTQGGYGYTF.